The present T cell receptor (beta chain) was sequenced within a study of blood T cell repertoires in COVID-19 (dated by TCRdb to about 2020). Regarding the study in general: Collaborator samples came from the United States, Italy and Spain and covered acute and convalescent phases of COVID-19. The prospective study material was composed of cDNA or gDNA derived from T cells, B-cell-depleted T cells, or PBMCs. The dataset comprised deeply sampled blood TCRbeta repertoires from subjects exposed to, actively infected with, or recovered from COVID-19. The repertoires were released in a freely available public database intended as a resource for research on the immune response to SARS-CoV-2. The samples were drawn from two sources: the first 160 participants of the ongoing ImmuneRACE study, and over 950 subjects contributed by 6 global collaborators. A de-identified subject ID, COVID-19 status, age in years and sex were almost always included in the sample metadata. Where available, HLA class I and class II types were obtained from metadata supplied by the sample provider rather than from assay-based typing. Broader findings and caveats from the paper: How much clinical and demographic metadata was included differed by source and by participant, and the metadata was provided uncurated.

One collaborating source in Seattle enrolled patients during active infection and followed them longitudinally through the course of disease. The collaborating institutions used their own protocols to collect whole blood in K2EDTA tubes. Collaborator samples were shipped for TCRbeta analysis as frozen whole blood, isolated PBMCs, or DNA extracted from either sample type. As concerns this clone: Its antigen has not been determined. Nothing much larger sits one base from this clone, and base qualities are not available.

Reading the germline V gene gives CDR1 SGHTA and CDR2 FQGNSA. The junction shows trimming of 5 bases on V and 4 bases on J, and the gene matches do not reach 13 bases of it. The CDR3 holds 17 amino acids from the cysteine to the phenylalanine. Only the CDR3 portion is preserved as DNA: 51 bases, with reading frame beginning at the first base. TCRbeta CDR3 regions were amplified from genomic DNA using the immunoSEQ Assay, a bias-controlled multiplex PCR. Concerning the study's data processing: The number of nucleated cells in each sample was estimated by amplification of reference gene primers within the assay. To quantify the absolute abundance of each unique TCRbeta CDR3 rearrangement, sequence reads were collapsed and filtered. For each sample, productive Simpson clonality was calculated as the square root of Simpson's diversity index over productive rearrangements. TCRdb took this table from immuneACCESS and kept in-frame rearrangements with V and J called. Such tables lack part of the clones; where checked against another copy, unresolved V genes explain under half of the gap, and the rest is unexplained. The DNA was the basis for D and trimming; V, J and clone size are from that table. The sample table records about 220,000 clones; almost 85% of these occur just once. Of the sample, under 2.5% falls within the top ten clones.

The clonotype originates from a woman aged 70-85 years with COVID-19, enrolled during active disease. Sequenced material: peripheral blood. Here the chain combines TRBV7-2 and TRBJ2-1, and TRBD1 matches 8 of the central bases. The sequenced DNA is TGTGCCAGCAGCCCGGACTTCCCAGGGACAGGTTACAATGAGCAGTTCTTC. Translation gives CASSPDFPGTGYNEQFF.